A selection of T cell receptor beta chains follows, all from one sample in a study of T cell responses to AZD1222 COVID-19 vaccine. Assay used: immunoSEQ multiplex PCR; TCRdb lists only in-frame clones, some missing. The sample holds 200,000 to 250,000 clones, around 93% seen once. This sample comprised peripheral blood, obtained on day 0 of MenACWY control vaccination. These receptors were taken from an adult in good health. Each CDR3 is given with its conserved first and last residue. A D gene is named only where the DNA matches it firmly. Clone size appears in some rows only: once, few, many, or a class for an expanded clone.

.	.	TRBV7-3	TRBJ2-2	CASSLTGRAYTGELFF	TGTGCCAGCAGCTTAACGGGCAGAGCCTACACCGGGGAGCTGTTTTTT
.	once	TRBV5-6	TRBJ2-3	CASSLDRIGTDTQYF	TGTGCCAGCAGCTTGGACAGGATTGGCACAGATACGCAGTATTTT
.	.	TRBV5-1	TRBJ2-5	CASSLKGRQETQYF	TGCGCCAGCAGCTTGAAGGGGAGGCAAGAGACCCAGTACTTC
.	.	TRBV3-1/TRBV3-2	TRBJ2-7	CASSPLEGIYEQYF	TGTGCCAGCAGCCCTCTAGAGGGAATCTACGAGCAGTACTTC
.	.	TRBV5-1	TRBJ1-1	CASSRSYRENTEAFF	TGCGCCAGCAGCCGGAGCTACAGGGAGAACACTGAAGCTTTCTTT
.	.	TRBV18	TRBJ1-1	CASSPTMSGARGQNTEAFF	TGTGCCAGCTCACCAACGATGAGCGGAGCCCGGGGCCAGAACACTGAAGCTTTCTTT
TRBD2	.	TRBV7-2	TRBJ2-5	CASSLRGGGGQETQYF	TGTGCCAGCAGCTTGCGTGGCGGGGGGGGACAAGAGACCCAGTACTTC
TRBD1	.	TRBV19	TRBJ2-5	CARGQGGVQETQYF	TGTGCCAGGGGACAGGGAGGGGTCCAAGAGACCCAGTACTTC
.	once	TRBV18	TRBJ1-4	CASSPSTGPTEKLFF	TGTGCCAGCTCACCTTCGACAGGCCCCACGGAAAAACTGTTTTTT
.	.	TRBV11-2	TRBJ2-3	CASGARPDTQYF	TGTGCCAGCGGCGCGCGGCCAGATACGCAGTATTTT
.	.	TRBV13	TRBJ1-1	CASSLGKVWGSNTEAFF	TGTGCCAGCAGCTTAGGTAAGGTTTGGGGCAGCAACACTGAAGCTTTCTTT